A selection of T cell receptor beta chains follows, all from one sample in a study. Each CDR3 protein is one row after TCRdb ran MiXCR on the RT-PCR reads. This table holds about 680,000 distinct CDR3 sequences, approximately 15% found once. Sample: memory CD4+ T cells from blood. The receptors here all came from a female donor in good health, serving as a healthy control. Each CDR3 is given with its conserved first and last residue. A D gene is named only where the DNA matches it firmly. Clone size is given for some rows only: seen once, a few or many times, or a class if the clone is expanded.

J: TRBJ1-1
D: TRBD1
size: NA
V: TRBV30
CDR3: CAARDRVTEAFF
DNA: TGTGCCGCCCGGGACAGGGTAACTGAAGCTTTCTTT

J: TRBJ1-1
D: TRBD1
size: NA
V: TRBV10-3
CDR3: CAISPTGTANTEAFF
DNA: TGTGCCATCAGTCCCACTGGGACAGCGAACACTGAAGCTTTCTTT

J: TRBJ2-7
D: TRBD1
size: many
V: TRBV5-1
CDR3: CASSVDRAGQYF
DNA: TGCGCCAGCAGCGTGGACAGGGCGGGACAGTACTTC

J: TRBJ1-5
D: NA
size: NA
V: TRBV20-1
CDR3: CSARDQGSVRNQPQHF
DNA: TGCAGTGCTAGAGATCAAGGTTCAGTTCGCAATCAGCCCCAGCATTTT

J: TRBJ1-5
D: NA
size: few
V: TRBV7-8
CDR3: CASSRDRLGQPQHF
DNA: TGTGCCAGCAGCCGAGACAGGCTGGGGCAGCCCCAGCATTTT

J: TRBJ2-1
D: TRBD2
size: many
V: TRBV20-1
CDR3: CSARYPGGRAYNEQFF
DNA: TGCAGTGCTAGATACCCGGGGGGGAGGGCCTACAATGAGCAGTTCTTC

J: TRBJ2-3
D: NA
size: NA
V: TRBV7-9
CDR3: CASTFASSTDTQYF
DNA: TGTGCCAGCACGTTTGCCTCTAGCACAGATACGCAGTATTTT

J: TRBJ2-1
D: TRBD2
size: many
V: TRBV7-6
CDR3: CASSRLASDYNEQFF
DNA: TGTGCCAGCAGCCGACTAGCGTCTGATTACAATGAGCAGTTCTTC

J: TRBJ2-3
D: NA
size: many
V: TRBV20-1
CDR3: CSARARTGADTQYF
DNA: TGCAGTGCTAGGGCCCGGACGGGCGCAGATACGCAGTATTTT

J: TRBJ1-5
D: TRBD1
size: many
V: TRBV6-5
CDR3: CASSPWGTVGQPQHF
DNA: TGTGCCAGCAGTCCCTGGGGGACAGTTGGACAGCCCCAGCATTTT

J: TRBJ2-7
D: NA
size: many
V: TRBV6-2/TRBV6-3
CDR3: CASSQPYEQYF
DNA: TGTGCCAGCAGCCAACCGTACGAGCAGTACTTC

J: TRBJ2-1
D: TRBD1
size: many
V: TRBV3-1
CDR3: CASSLRTGYNEQFF
DNA: TGTGCCAGCAGCCTTAGGACAGGGTACAATGAGCAGTTCTTC

J: TRBJ2-2
D: NA
size: many
V: TRBV20-1
CDR3: CSAAPWSTGSDGELFF
DNA: TGCAGTGCCGCCCCCTGGAGCACAGGGTCGGACGGGGAGCTGTTTTTT

J: TRBJ1-1
D: NA
size: NA
V: TRBV5-5
CDR3: CASSLASTVTEAFF
DNA: TGTGCCAGCAGCTTGGCCTCAACCGTAACTGAAGCTTTCTTT

J: TRBJ2-1
D: TRBD2
size: many
V: TRBV27
CDR3: CASRLSGRTQFF
DNA: TGTGCCAGCAGACTTAGCGGGAGGACGCAGTTCTTC

J: TRBJ1-4
D: NA
size: once
V: TRBV18
CDR3: CASSPSGPSNEKLFF
DNA: TGTGCCAGCTCCCCGTCGGGCCCCTCCAATGAAAAACTGTTTTTT

J: TRBJ2-1
D: NA
size: many
V: TRBV12-3/TRBV12-4
CDR3: CASSSRRPGSYNEQFF
DNA: TGTGCCAGCAGTTCGCGACGTCCAGGCTCCTACAATGAGCAGTTCTTC

J: TRBJ1-2
D: TRBD1
size: few
V: TRBV6-5
CDR3: CATVSGQGDGGYTF
DNA: TGTGCCACTGTCTCGGGACAGGGGGATGGTGGCTACACCTTC

J: TRBJ2-5
D: NA
size: many
V: TRBV10-2
CDR3: CASSESDLVGRETQYF
DNA: TGCGCCAGCAGTGAGTCGGATCTAGTTGGTCGAGAGACCCAGTACTTC

J: TRBJ1-1
D: NA
size: NA
V: TRBV6-2/TRBV6-3
CDR3: CASSYSIWTNQMNTEAFF
DNA: TGTGCCAGCAGTTACTCGATCTGGACAAACCAAATGAACACTGAAGCTTTCTTT

J: TRBJ2-1
D: TRBD2
size: NA
V: TRBV2
CDR3: CASSGGGRGDEQFF
DNA: TGTGCCTCGTCCGGGGGGGGGCGCGGAGATGAGCAGTTCTTC

J: TRBJ1-2
D: TRBD1
size: NA
V: TRBV7-2
CDR3: CASSSDRGPYGYTF
DNA: TGTGCCAGCAGCTCGGACAGGGGGCCCTATGGCTACACCTTC

J: TRBJ2-3
D: NA
size: many
V: TRBV4-1
CDR3: CASSQAAGSGPGTQYF
DNA: TGCGCCAGCAGCCAAGCGGCCGGATCAGGGCCAGGTACGCAGTATTTT

J: TRBJ2-1
D: TRBD2
size: few
V: TRBV5-1
CDR3: CASSLAFGGSSYNEQFF
DNA: TGCGCCAGCAGCTTGGCGTTCGGCGGGAGTTCCTACAATGAGCAGTTCTTC

J: TRBJ2-7
D: TRBD2
size: NA
V: TRBV10-3
CDR3: CAISESSSGSSEQYF
DNA: TGTGCCATCAGTGAGTCGTCTAGCGGGAGTAGCGAGCAGTACTTC

J: TRBJ1-2
D: NA
size: NA
V: TRBV15
CDR3: CATSEQERYGYTF
DNA: TGTGCCACCAGCGAACAGGAGCGATATGGCTACACCTTC

J: TRBJ2-1
D: TRBD1
size: NA
V: TRBV5-1
CDR3: CASFPGQGTDEQFF
DNA: TGCGCCAGTTTCCCGGGACAGGGTACCGATGAGCAGTTCTTC

J: TRBJ2-2
D: NA
size: few
V: TRBV25-1
CDR3: CASIIVEQSIITGELFF
DNA: TGTGCCAGCATCATAGTTGAACAGTCGATAATCACCGGGGAGCTGTTTTTT

J: TRBJ1-1
D: NA
size: NA
V: TRBV13
CDR3: CASSFTTDTEAFF
DNA: TGTGCCAGCAGCTTTACGACAGACACTGAAGCTTTCTTT

J: TRBJ1-1
D: NA
size: few
V: TRBV11-1
CDR3: CASRLNSVNTEAFF
DNA: TGTGCCAGCAGGCTGAACAGCGTGAACACTGAAGCTTTCTTT